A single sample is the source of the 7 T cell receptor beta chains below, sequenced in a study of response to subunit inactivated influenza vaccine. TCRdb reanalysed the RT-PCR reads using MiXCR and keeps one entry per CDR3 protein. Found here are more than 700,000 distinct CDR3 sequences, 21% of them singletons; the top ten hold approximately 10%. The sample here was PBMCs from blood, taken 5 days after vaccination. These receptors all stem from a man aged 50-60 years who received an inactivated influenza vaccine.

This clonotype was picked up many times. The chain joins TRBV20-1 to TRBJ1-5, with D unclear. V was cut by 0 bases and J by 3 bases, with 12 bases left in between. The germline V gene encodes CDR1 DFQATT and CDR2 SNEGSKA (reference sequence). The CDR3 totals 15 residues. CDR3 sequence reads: CSARDWGSFNQPQHF. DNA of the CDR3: TGCAGTGCTAGAGATTGGGGTTCCTTCAATCAGCCCCAGCATTTT.

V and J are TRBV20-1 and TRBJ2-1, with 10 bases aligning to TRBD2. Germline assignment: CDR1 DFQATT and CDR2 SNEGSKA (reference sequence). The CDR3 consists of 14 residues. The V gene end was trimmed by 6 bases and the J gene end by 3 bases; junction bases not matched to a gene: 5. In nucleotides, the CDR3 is TGCAGTGCCTACACTAGCGGGGTCTACAATGAGCAGTTCTTC. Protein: CSAYTSGVYNEQFF.

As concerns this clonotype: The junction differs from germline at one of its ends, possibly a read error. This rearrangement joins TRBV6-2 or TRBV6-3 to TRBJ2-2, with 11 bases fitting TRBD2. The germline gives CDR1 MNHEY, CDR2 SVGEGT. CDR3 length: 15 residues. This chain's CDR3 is CASRLSGRGTGELVF. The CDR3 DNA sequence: TGTGCCAGCAGACTTAGCGGGAGGGGAACCGGGGAGCTGGTTTTT.

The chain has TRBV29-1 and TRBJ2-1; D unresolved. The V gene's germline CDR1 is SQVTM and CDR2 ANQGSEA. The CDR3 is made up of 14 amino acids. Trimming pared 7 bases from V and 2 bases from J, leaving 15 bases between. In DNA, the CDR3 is TGCAGCGCTGAGGTTAGTTTAACCTACAATGAGCAGTTCTTC. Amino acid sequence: CSAEVSLTYNEQFF.

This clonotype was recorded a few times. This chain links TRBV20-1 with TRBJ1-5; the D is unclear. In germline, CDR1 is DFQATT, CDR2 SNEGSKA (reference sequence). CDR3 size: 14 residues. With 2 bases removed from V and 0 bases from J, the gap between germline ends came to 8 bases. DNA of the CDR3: TGCAGTGCTAGACACCATAATAGCAATCAGCCCCAGCATTTT. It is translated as CSARHHNSNQPQHF.

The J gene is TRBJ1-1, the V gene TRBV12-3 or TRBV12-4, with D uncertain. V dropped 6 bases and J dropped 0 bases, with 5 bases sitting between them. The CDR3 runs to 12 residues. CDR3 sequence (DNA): TGTGCCAGCAGGGGGATGAACACTGAAGCTTTCTTT. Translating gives CASRGMNTEAFF.

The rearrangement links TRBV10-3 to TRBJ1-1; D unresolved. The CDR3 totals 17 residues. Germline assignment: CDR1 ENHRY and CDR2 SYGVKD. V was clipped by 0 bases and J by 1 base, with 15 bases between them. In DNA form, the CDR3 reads TGTGCCATCAGTGAGTCGTGGGCACCTGAGGGGAACACTGAAGCTTTCTTT. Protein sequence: CAISESWAPEGNTEAFF.